This TCR beta chain was sequenced for a study of neurological immune-mediated disorders. Study information: Relapsing-remitting disease affected about 30, and secondary progressive 3, of 34 multiple sclerosis patients. Overall study results and limits: Neither clinical nor MRI features showed any association with the multiple sclerosis repertoire cluster, and the authors stated that larger cohorts are needed. The phylogenetic placement of 18 of 34 multiple sclerosis patients' repertoires in one related-CDR3 cluster constitutes a possible signature.

Synthesis of cDNA was performed by 5'RACE using 10-nucleotide random UMIs. MiXCR, run by TCRdb on the 5' RACE reads, gives a single entry per CDR3 protein. The sample has about 62,000 distinct CDR3 sequences, 3.5% to 4.5% seen once. This clonotype was seen ten or more times. Its antigen remains unidentified. CDR1 SQVTM and CDR2 ANQGSEA come from the germline V gene. CDR3 length: 12 residues. This chain joins TRBV29-1 and TRBJ2-1; the D gene is possibly TRBD2 (5 bases). The specimen was PBMCs. The clonotype was recovered from a woman in her forties or fifties with multiple sclerosis. CDR3 sequence reads: CSITSSYNEQFF. The CDR3 DNA sequence: TGCTCCATTACTAGCTCCTACAATGAGCAGTTCTTC.